This is a list of T cell receptor beta chains from one sample in a study of preoperative IRX-2 immunotherapy in early breast cancer. Sequenced by immunoSEQ multiplex PCR; TCRdb stores in-frame clones only, minus some. Among more than 50,000 clones listed, approximately 93% were seen once. Sampling was performed from a patient treated with IRX-2 immunotherapy. These receptor sequences come from a human donor with breast cancer. Both conserved end residues are part of each CDR3. Each record gives: J gene, clone size, V gene, D gene, CDR3 DNA, CDR3 protein. A D gene is named only where the DNA matches it firmly. A clone size is listed for some rows: how often the clone was seen (once, few, many), or a class if it is expanded.

>TRBJ2-2|NA|TRBV27|TRBD2
TGTGCCAGCAGTTTGGGACTAGCGGGCCTCACCGGGGAGCTGTTTTTT
CASSLGLAGLTGELFF
>TRBJ2-7|NA|TRBV6-5|NA
TGTGCCAGCAGTTCACTTTGGTGGGAGCAGTACTTC
CASSSLWWEQYF
>TRBJ1-3|NA|TRBV29-1|TRBD1
TGCAGCGTTGGACAGGGTAACGTCGGGGACACCATATATTTT
CSVGQGNVGDTIYF
>TRBJ2-1|NA|TRBV6-4|NA
TGTGCCAGCAGTGAAAGTAGAAGGCGCAATGAGCAGTTCTTC
CASSESRRRNEQFF
>TRBJ1-5|NA|TRBV28|NA
TGTGCCAGCAGTTTTTGGGTTAGCAATCAGCCCCAGCATTTT
CASSFWVSNQPQHF
>TRBJ2-5|NA|TRBV5-1|TRBD1
TGCGCCACCTCCCGGGACAGGGACGAGACCCAGTACTTC
CATSRDRDETQYF
>TRBJ2-7|NA|TRBV19|NA
TGTGCCAGTAGTATGAGGTGGAGCGAGCAGTACTTC
CASSMRWSEQYF
>TRBJ1-2|medium-sized|TRBV27|NA
TGTGCCAGCACTAAATCCCCGGTGTCAAGTTCAGGCTACACCTTC
CASTKSPVSSSGYTF
>TRBJ1-1|NA|TRBV6-1|NA
TGTGCCAGCAGTGAATCGTGGGGGGGGTACACTGAAGCTTTCTTT
CASSESWGGYTEAFF
>TRBJ2-7|NA|TRBV18|TRBD1
TGTGCCAGCTCACCGGGGACAGGGAGCGAGCAGTACTTC
CASSPGTGSEQYF
>TRBJ2-7|NA|TRBV4-1|NA
TGCGCCAGCAGCCAAGAGAGGGGGGTCCCTTTCTACGAGCAGTACTTC
CASSQERGVPFYEQYF
>TRBJ1-4|NA|TRBV7-2|NA
TGTGCCAGCAGCTTATGGAACGGGGCTAATGAAAAACTGTTTTTT
CASSLWNGANEKLFF
>TRBJ2-1|medium-sized|TRBV7-2|TRBD2
TGTGCCAGCAGCCCAGGACTAGCGGGAGGAATAGTTAATGAGCAGTTCTTC
CASSPGLAGGIVNEQFF
>TRBJ1-5|NA|TRBV27|TRBD1
TGTGCCAGCAGACTGACAGGGGGCAATCAGCCCCAGCATTTT
CASRLTGGNQPQHF